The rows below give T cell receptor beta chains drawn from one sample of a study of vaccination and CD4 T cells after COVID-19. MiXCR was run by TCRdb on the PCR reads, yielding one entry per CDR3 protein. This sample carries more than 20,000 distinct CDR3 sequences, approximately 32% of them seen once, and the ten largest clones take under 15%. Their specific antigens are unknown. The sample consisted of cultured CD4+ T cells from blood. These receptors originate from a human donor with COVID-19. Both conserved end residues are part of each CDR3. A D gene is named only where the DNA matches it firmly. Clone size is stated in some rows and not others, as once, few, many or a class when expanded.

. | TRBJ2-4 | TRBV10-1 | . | CASSDGGLGIQYF | TGCGCCAGCAGTGATGGGGGGTTAGGCATTCAGTACTTC
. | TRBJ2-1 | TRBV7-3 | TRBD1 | CASSPGQGAEQFF | TGTGCCAGCAGCCCGGGACAGGGGGCTGAGCAGTTCTTC
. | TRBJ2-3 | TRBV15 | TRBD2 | CATSRVVTSVGDTQYF | TGTGCCACCAGCAGAGTCGTTACTAGCGTAGGAGATACGCAGTATTTT
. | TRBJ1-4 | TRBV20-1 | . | CSARDIGQRNEKLFF | TGCAGTGCTAGAGATATCGGACAGAGGAATGAAAAACTGTTTTTT
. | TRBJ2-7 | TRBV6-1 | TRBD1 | CAVGRDRSYEQYF | TGTGCCGTAGGCCGGGACAGGTCCTACGAGCAGTACTTC
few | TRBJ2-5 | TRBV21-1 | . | CASSKVGSGNQETQYF | .
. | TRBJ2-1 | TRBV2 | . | CASSEDRGNYNEQFF | TGTGCCAGCAGTGAAGATAGAGGAAACTACAATGAGCAGTTCTTC
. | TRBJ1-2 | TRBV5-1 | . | CASSLRTAYGYTF | TGCGCCAGCAGCCTCCGAACGGCCTATGGCTACACCTTC
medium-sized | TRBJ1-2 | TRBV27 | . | CASSLLDPNYGYTF | TGTGCCAGCAGTTTATTGGATCCTAACTATGGCTACACCTTC
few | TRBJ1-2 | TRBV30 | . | CAWSGIRYGYTF | TGTGCCTGGAGTGGAATTCGCTATGGCTACACCTTC
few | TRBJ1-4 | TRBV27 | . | CASSLQARETNEKLFF | TGTGCCAGCAGTTTACAAGCGAGGGAGACTAATGAAAAACTGTTTTTT
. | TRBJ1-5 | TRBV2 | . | CASVGQAGGPQHF | TGTGCCAGCGTTGGGCAGGCCGGAGGGCCCCAGCATTTT
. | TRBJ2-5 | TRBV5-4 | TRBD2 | CASRIPGAGEETQYF | TGTGCCAGCAGGATACCAGGAGCGGGGGAAGAGACCCAGTACTTC
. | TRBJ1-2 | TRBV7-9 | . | CASSFFGPGMRGYTF | TGTGCCAGCAGCTTCTTCGGCCCCGGCATGAGGGGCTACACCTTC
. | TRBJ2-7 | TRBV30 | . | CAWSLSSYEQYF | TGTGCCTGGTCACTTAGCTCCTACGAGCAGTACTTC
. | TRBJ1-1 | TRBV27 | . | CASRLQGRNTEAFF | TGTGCCAGCAGACTACAGGGTCGGAACACTGAAGCTTTCTTT
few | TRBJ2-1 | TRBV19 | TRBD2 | CASTRGGLGNEQFF | TGTGCCAGTACTCGGGGGGGACTAGGTAATGAGCAGTTCTTC
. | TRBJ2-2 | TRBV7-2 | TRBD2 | CASSPFSGPARTGELFF | TGTGCCAGCAGCCCCTTTAGCGGGCCCGCGAGGACCGGGGAGCTGTTTTTT
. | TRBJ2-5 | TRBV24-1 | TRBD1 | CATSKGTGAIQETQYF | TGTGCCACGTCCAAGGGGACAGGGGCAATCCAAGAGACCCAGTACTTC
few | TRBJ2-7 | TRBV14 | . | CASSQDPSWLLYF | TGTGCCAGCAGCCAAGACCCAAGTTGGCTATTGTACTTC
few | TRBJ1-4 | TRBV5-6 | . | CASSWGRGHEKLFF | TGTGCCAGCAGCTGGGGGAGGGGACATGAAAAACTGTTTTTT
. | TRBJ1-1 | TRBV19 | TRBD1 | CATTTGHGTEAFF | TGTGCCACCACGACAGGGCACGGCACTGAAGCTTTCTTT
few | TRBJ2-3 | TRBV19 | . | CASSPQIITDTQYF | TGTGCCAGTAGTCCACAGATTATCACAGATACGCAGTATTTT
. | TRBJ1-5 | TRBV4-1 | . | CASSQDLTAGGGNQPQHF | TGCGCCAGCAGCCAAGATCTGACGGCGGGTGGGGGCAATCAGCCCCAGCATTTT
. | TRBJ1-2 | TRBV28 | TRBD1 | CASSSLTGYPYGYTF | TGTGCCAGCAGTTCACTGACAGGGTATCCCTATGGCTACACCTTC
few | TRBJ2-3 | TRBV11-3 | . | CASSPQPGVTDTQYF | TGTGCCAGCAGCCCCCAACCCGGGGTCACAGATACGCAGTATTTT
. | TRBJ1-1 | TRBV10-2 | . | CASSSGQPEAFF | TGCGCCAGCAGCAGCGGACAGCCAGAAGCTTTCTTT
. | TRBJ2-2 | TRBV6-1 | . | CASSEGGVNTGELFF | TGTGCCAGCAGTGAAGGGGGGGTGAACACCGGGGAGCTGTTTTTT
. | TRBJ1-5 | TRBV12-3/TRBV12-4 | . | CASSPRGSSNQPQHF | TGTGCCAGCAGCCCCCGGGGGTCAAGCAATCAGCCCCAGCATTTT
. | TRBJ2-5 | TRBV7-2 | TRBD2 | CASAGLAGGSLETQYF | TGTGCCAGCGCGGGGCTAGCGGGGGGGTCCCTTGAGACCCAGTACTTC
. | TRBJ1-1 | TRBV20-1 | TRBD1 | CSADRVATEAFF | TGCAGTGCTGACAGGGTAGCCACTGAAGCTTTCTTT
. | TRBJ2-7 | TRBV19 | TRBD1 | CASSHRDRASYEQYF | TGTGCCAGTAGCCACCGGGACAGGGCCTCCTACGAGCAGTACTTC
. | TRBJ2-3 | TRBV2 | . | CASSPVPDYFQDTQYF | TGTGCCAGCAGCCCTGTGCCCGATTACTTCCAGGATACGCAGTATTTT
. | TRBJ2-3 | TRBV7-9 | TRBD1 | CASSQDRTPDTQYF | TGTGCCAGCAGCCAGGACAGGACCCCAGATACGCAGTATTTT
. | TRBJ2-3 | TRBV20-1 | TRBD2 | CSAISGSPTDTQYF | TGCAGTGCCATTAGCGGGTCACCCACAGATACGCAGTATTTT
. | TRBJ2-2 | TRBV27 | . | CASRKINTGELFF | TGTGCCAGCAGGAAAATAAACACCGGGGAGCTGTTTTTT
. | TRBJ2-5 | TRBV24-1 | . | CATSDSPSQETQYF | TGTGCCACCAGTGATTCCCCATCCCAAGAGACCCAGTACTTC
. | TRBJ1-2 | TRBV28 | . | CASKKGLRGGYTF | TGTGCCAGCAAGAAGGGCCTCAGGGGTGGCTACACCTTC
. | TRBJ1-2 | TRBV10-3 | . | CAIPGVYYGYTF | TGTGCCATACCTGGTGTTTACTATGGCTACACCTTC
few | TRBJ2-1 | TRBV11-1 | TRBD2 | CASSLWTSGVGHEQFF | TGTGCCAGCAGCTTATGGACTAGCGGGGTCGGCCATGAGCAGTTCTTC
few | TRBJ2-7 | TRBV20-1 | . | CSARAVQGLSYEQYF | TGCAGTGCTAGAGCGGTGCAGGGCCTCTCCTACGAGCAGTACTTC
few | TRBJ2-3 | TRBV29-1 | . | CSVLEDTQYF | TGCAGCGTGCTTGAGGATACGCAGTATTTT
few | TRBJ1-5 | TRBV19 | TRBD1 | CASIEGAQQSNQPQHF | TGTGCCAGTATAGAGGGGGCCCAACAAAGTAATCAGCCCCAGCATTTT
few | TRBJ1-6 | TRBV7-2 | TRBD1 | CASSARQGSSPLHF | TGTGCCAGCAGCGCTAGACAGGGGAGTTCACCCCTCCACTTT
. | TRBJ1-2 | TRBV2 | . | CASRLLYGYTF | TGTGCCAGCAGACTTCTCTATGGCTACACCTTC
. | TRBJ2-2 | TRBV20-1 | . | CSARPGPGELFF | TGCAGTGCTAGACCGGGACCCGGGGAGCTGTTTTTT
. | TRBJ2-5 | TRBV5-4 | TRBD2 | CASSPGLAGGGETQYF | TGTGCCAGCAGCCCAGGACTAGCGGGGGGAGGAGAGACCCAGTACTTC
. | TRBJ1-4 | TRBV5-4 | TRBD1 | CASSTAQGAREKLFF | TGTGCCAGCAGCACCGCCCAGGGGGCCAGGGAAAAACTGTTTTTT
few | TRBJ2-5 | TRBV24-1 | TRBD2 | CATSDFTSGGRYQETQYF | TGTGCCACCAGTGATTTTACTAGCGGGGGCCGGTACCAAGAGACCCAGTACTTC
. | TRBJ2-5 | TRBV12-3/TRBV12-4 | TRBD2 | CASSSPGLVRETQYF | TGTGCCAGCAGTTCGCCGGGACTAGTGCGGGAGACCCAGTACTTC
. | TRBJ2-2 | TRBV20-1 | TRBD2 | CSARERGGGTGELFF | TGCAGTGCTAGAGAGCGGGGCGGGGGCACCGGGGAGCTGTTTTTT
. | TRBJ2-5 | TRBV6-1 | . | CASIRLVQGQETQYF | TGTGCCAGCATCAGATTGGTGCAGGGTCAAGAGACCCAGTACTTC
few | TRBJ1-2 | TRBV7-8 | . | CASSPGTGYTF | TGTGCCAGCAGTCCAGGGACTGGCTACACCTTC
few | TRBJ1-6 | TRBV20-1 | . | CSATPYLQGLNSPLHF | TGCAGTGCTACCCCTTACCTCCAGGGGTTAAATTCACCCCTCCACTTT
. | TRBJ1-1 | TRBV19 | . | CASSPGPPPEAFF | TGTGCCAGTAGTCCTGGGCCTCCCCCTGAAGCTTTCTTT
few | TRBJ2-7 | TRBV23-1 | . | CASNQENVSYEQYF | TGCGCCAGCAACCAGGAGAACGTCTCCTACGAGCAGTACTTC
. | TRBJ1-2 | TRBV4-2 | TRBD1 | CASSQDLAGQHYGYTF | TGTGCCAGCAGCCAAGATTTGGCGGGACAGCACTATGGCTACACCTTC
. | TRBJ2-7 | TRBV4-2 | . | CASSQEEMIYEQYF | TGTGCCAGCAGCCAAGAGGAGATGATCTACGAGCAGTACTTC
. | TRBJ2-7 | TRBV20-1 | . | CSAIGRNEQYF | TGCAGTGCAATAGGGAGGAACGAGCAGTACTTC
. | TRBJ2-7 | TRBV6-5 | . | CASSYLGHPAYEQYF | TGTGCCAGCAGTTACCTAGGACATCCAGCCTACGAGCAGTACTTC